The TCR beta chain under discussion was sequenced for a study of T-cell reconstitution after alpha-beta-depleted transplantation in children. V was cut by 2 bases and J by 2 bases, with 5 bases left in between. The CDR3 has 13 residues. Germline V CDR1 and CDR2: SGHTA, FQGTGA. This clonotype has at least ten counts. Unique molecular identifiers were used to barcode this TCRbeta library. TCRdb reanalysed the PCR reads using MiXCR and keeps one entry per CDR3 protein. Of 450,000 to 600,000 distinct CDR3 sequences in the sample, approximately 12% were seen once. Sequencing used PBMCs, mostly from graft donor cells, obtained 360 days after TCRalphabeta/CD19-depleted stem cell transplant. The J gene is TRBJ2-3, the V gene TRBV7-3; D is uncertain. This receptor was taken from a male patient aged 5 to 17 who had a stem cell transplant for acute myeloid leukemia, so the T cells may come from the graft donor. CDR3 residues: CASSLLHTDTQYF. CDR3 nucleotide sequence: TGTGCCAGCAGCTTATTACACACAGATACGCAGTATTTT. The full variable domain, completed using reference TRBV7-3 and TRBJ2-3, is GAGVSQTPSNKVTEKGKYVELRCDPISGHTALYWYRQSLGQGPEFLIYFQGTGAADDSGLPNDRFFAVRPEGSVSTLKIQRTERGDSAVYLCASSLLHTDTQYFGPGTRLTVL.